These 22 T cell receptor beta chains share one sample of origin, sequenced in a study of blood T cell repertoires in COVID-19. Sequencing used immunoSEQ multiplex PCR; TCRdb keeps in-frame clones, though not all of them. This table holds hundreds of thousands of clones, about 85% found once. The sample comprised peripheral blood. Receptor source: a man aged 40-55 years with acute or convalescent COVID-19.

This clone was seen a single time. Mismatch with germline at one junction end may stem from a read error. This rearrangement joins TRBV13 to TRBJ2-1; the D is unclear. The CDR3 is 13 amino acids. Germline-derived CDR1 and CDR2 are PRHDT and FYEKMQ (reference sequence). The CDR3 nucleotides read TGTGCCAGCAGCCTAGGCCTGTTAAATGAGCAGTTCTTC. This codes for CASSLGLLNEQFF.

The genes are TRBV24-1 and TRBJ2-2; 8 nucleotides match TRBD2. The CDR3 is 17 amino acids. Per germline, CDR1 KGHDR and CDR2 SFDVKD. The ends lost 2 bases at V and 4 bases at J; junction bases unmatched: 8. Written as DNA, the CDR3 is TGTGCCACCAGTGATTCGAGCGGGGGTATTCGCACCGGGGAGCTGTTTTTT. This gives the protein CATSDSSGGIRTGELFF.

The V and J genes are TRBV10-1 and TRBJ2-1; TRBD2 might be the D (5 bases). The CDR3 has 16 residues. Trimming cost V 2 bases and J 5 bases, with 16 bases left between them. Germline V CDR1 and CDR2: WNHNN, SYGVQD (reference sequence). CDR3 sequence (DNA): TGCGCCAGCAGTGAGCCGACGGGTACCGGGGACAATGAGCAGTTCTTC. Translation gives CASSEPTGTGDNEQFF.

This rearrangement joins TRBV6-4 to TRBJ2-3, with D perhaps matching TRBD1 (5 bases). V lost 6 bases, J lost 6 bases, and 16 bases lay in between. Germline V gene data show CDR1 as MRHNA and CDR2 as SNTAGT. This CDR3 comprises 14 residues. In DNA, the CDR3 is TGTGCCAGCAGCCCCTCGGGCAGGGCGGATACGCAGTATTTT. Its protein product is CASSPSGRADTQYF.

The rearrangement joins TRBV6-5 to TRBJ2-1; 11 bases line up with TRBD2. This CDR3 is 15 amino acids long. The ends lost 11 bases at V and 3 bases at J; junction bases unmatched: 9. The germline V gene encodes CDR1 MNHEY and CDR2 SVGAGI. CDR3 sequence: CAALLAGVYYNEQFF. DNA of the CDR3: TGTGCCGCCTTACTAGCGGGAGTCTACTACAATGAGCAGTTCTTC.

The chain combines TRBV4-3 with TRBJ1-1; tentative D call: TRBD1 (6 bases). The CDR3 is made up of 16 amino acids. Germline V lookup: CDR1 LGHNA, CDR2 YSLEER. V dropped 0 bases and J dropped 4 bases, with 15 bases sitting between them. The DNA for the CDR3 is TGCGCCAGCAGCCAAGATTGGGGGGGCTTGGGCACTGAAGCTTTCTTT. It specifies CASSQDWGGLGTEAFF.

This clone was detected only a few times. This rearrangement joins TRBV19 to TRBJ1-1; a weak D match, TRBD1 (6 bases). The CDR3 covers 18 residues. Trimming took off 0 bases at V and 1 base at J, with 18 bases between the two ends. Germline assignment: CDR1 LNHDA and CDR2 SQIVND (reference sequence). The DNA for the CDR3 is TGTGCCAGTAGTATAGATTCGGGGGGCGACGTCCCGAACACTGAAGCTTTCTTT. The encoded protein is CASSIDSGGDVPNTEAFF.

The V and J genes are TRBV6-1 and TRBJ1-1, with TRBD1 identical over 7 bases. The V gene's germline CDR1 is MNHNS and CDR2 SASEGT. V shed 0 bases, J shed 5 bases, and the junction held 3 bases outside the gene matches. This CDR3 has 14 amino acids. CDR3 nucleotides: TGTGCCAGCAGTGAAGCGGACAGGCGGACTGAAGCTTTCTTT. Encoded protein: CASSEADRRTEAFF.

The rearrangement joins TRBV10-3 to TRBJ2-7; D possibly corresponds to TRBD1 (5 bases). This CDR3 contains 12 residues. Trimming shortened V by 6 bases and J by 5 bases, and 11 bases separated the two germline ends. Germline CDR1 and CDR2: ENHRY and SYGVKD. Here the CDR3 DNA reads TGTGCCATCAGACCCGACAGCCACGAGCAGTACTTC. This translates into CAIRPDSHEQYF.

This clone was found a few times. The CDR3 DNA reads as TGTGCCAGCAGCCAAGATCGACTATCGATGTCCCCCTACGAGCAGTACTTC. This sequence encodes CASSQDRLSMSPYEQYF. This chain uses TRBV4-2 with TRBJ2-7; a possible D gene is TRBD2 (5 bases). CDR3 length: 17 residues. The V end was cut by 0 bases, the J end by 2 bases, with 17 bases between. Germline V gene lookup returns CDR1 LGHNA and CDR2 YNFKEQ.

This clone has a single count. This rearrangement joins TRBV6-5 to TRBJ2-5; tentatively, D is TRBD1 (6 bases). The CDR3 covers 15 residues. Germline CDR1 is MNHEY and CDR2 is SVGAGI. V lost 5 bases and J 5 bases, leaving 18 bases between the germline ends. Written as DNA, the CDR3 is TGTGCCAGCAGTCAAAGACAGGTTCGGTGGGAGACCCAGTACTTC. Its translation is CASSQRQVRWETQYF.

The chain's CDR3 is CASSLDRLNTGELFF. CDR3 DNA: TGTGCCAGCAGCTTGGACAGGTTGAACACCGGGGAGCTGTTTTTT. The chain has TRBV7-9 and TRBJ2-2; 7 nucleotides line up with TRBD1. The ends lost 3 bases at V and 1 base at J; junction bases unmatched: 2. CDR3 length equals 15 residues. Germline lookup yields CDR1 SEHNR and CDR2 FQNEAQ (reference sequence).

This clone was observed a single time. The J gene is TRBJ1-5, the V gene TRBV6-1; D unresolved. Trimming pared 3 bases from V and 2 bases from J, leaving 5 bases between. Germline assignment: CDR1 MNHNS and CDR2 SASEGT. The CDR3 has 13 residues. CDR3 amino acids: CASSDSGNQPQHF. Here the CDR3 DNA reads TGTGCCAGCAGTGATTCGGGCAATCAGCCCCAGCATTTT.

This clone appeared a single time. The chain recombines TRBV14 with TRBJ2-1; 8 bases align to TRBD1. V shed 4 bases, J shed 0 bases, and the junction held 2 bases outside the gene matches. Per the germline V gene, CDR1 is SGHDN and CDR2 is FVKESK. This CDR3 contains 15 residues. CDR3 sequence reads: CASSRGTGSYNEQFF. In DNA, the CDR3 is TGTGCCAGCAGCCGGGGGACAGGCTCCTACAATGAGCAGTTCTTC.

The chain recombines TRBV3-1 (or the pseudogene TRBV3-2) with TRBJ2-1; D gene uncertain. This CDR3 has 15 residues. Per germline, CDR1 LGHDT and CDR2 YNNKEL (reference sequence). Trimming took 0 bases from V and 4 from J, leaving 10 bases between them. The DNA for the CDR3 is TGTGCCAGCAGCCAAGATCAGGCAGATTACAATGAGCAGTTCTTC. This translates into CASSQDQADYNEQFF.

The gene calls are TRBV4-1 and TRBJ2-5; TRBD2 matches 12 bases. Germline V CDR1 and CDR2: MGHRA, YSYEKL. The V gene end was trimmed by 1 base and the J gene end by 5 bases; junction bases not matched to a gene: 11. The CDR3 runs to 18 residues. CDR3 sequence: CASSQAPLAGGAGETQYF. The DNA for the CDR3 is TGCGCCAGCAGCCAAGCCCCTCTAGCGGGGGGGGCGGGGGAGACCCAGTACTTC.

This clone was seen once. V is TRBV12-3 or TRBV12-4 and J is TRBJ1-2, with unresolved D. The V gene lost 8 bases and the J gene lost 2 bases, with 9 bases spanning the gap. The CDR3 length is 12 residues. CDR3 loop: CASAERNYGYTF. CDR3 coding DNA: TGTGCCAGCGCGGAAAGGAACTATGGCTACACCTTC.

This chain connects TRBV7-2 to TRBJ1-1; D is undetermined. V lost 7 bases and J 1 base, leaving 13 bases between the germline ends. This CDR3 spans 14 amino acids. CDR1 and CDR2 from the germline V gene are SGHTA and FQGNSA. The CDR3 region is CASKPAAGNTEAFF. CDR3 coding DNA: TGTGCCAGCAAACCCGCCGCGGGGAACACTGAAGCTTTCTTT.

This clone has a count of ten or more. The rearrangement uses TRBV19 and TRBJ1-5; perhaps TRBD1 as D (5 bases). V shed 5 bases and J shed 4 bases, with 15 bases lying between them. The CDR3 has 15 residues. Per the germline V gene, CDR1 is LNHDA and CDR2 is SQIVND (reference sequence). The DNA of the CDR3 is TGTGCCAGTAGTCCTAGGACGGGGGGGAATCAGCCCCAGCATTTT. As protein: CASSPRTGGNQPQHF. The entire variable domain, with the rest obtained from reference TRBV19 and TRBJ1-5, is as follows: DGGITQSPKYLFRKEGQNVTLSCEQNLNHDAMYWYRQDPGQGLRLIYYSQIVNDFQKGDIAEGYSVSREKKESFPLTVTSAQKNPTAFYLCASSPRTGGNQPQHFGDGTRLSIL.

J is TRBJ2-7 and V is TRBV10-3; maybe TRBD1 (6 bases). Germline CDR1 is ENHRY and CDR2 is SYGVKD. V was trimmed by 7 bases and J by 4 bases, leaving 17 bases between them. CDR3 size: 14 residues. The CDR3 DNA reads as TGTGCCATCAACCCCGACCGGGACACGTACGAGCAGTACTTC. It translates to CAINPDRDTYEQYF.

This clone has only one observation. The chain carries TRBV7-6 and TRBJ2-7; 8 nucleotides agree with TRBD2. CDR1 SGHVS and CDR2 FNYEAQ come from the germline V gene. V shed 2 bases and J 0 bases; nucleotides not matched to a gene: 6. The CDR3 is made up of 16 amino acids. CDR3 in DNA: TGTGCCAGCAGCTTACGTGGGCGGGGGGACTCCTACGAGCAGTACTTC. Its translation is CASSLRGRGDSYEQYF. The whole variable domain, filled in from reference TRBV7-6 and TRBJ2-7, reads GAGVSQSPRYKVTKRGQDVALRCDPISGHVSLYWYRQALGQGPEFLTYFNYEAQQDKSGLPNDRFSAERPEGSISTLTIQRTEQRDSAMYRCASSLRGRGDSYEQYFGPGTRLTVT.

The rearrangement uses TRBV5-4 and TRBJ2-3, with 8 bases lining up with TRBD2. V gave up 5 bases and J gave up 2 bases; unmatched junction bases: 7. CDR1 and CDR2 (germline): SGHNT, YYREEE (reference sequence). This CDR3 is 15 amino acids long. The chain's CDR3 is CASRLAGGYTDTQYF. CDR3 bases: TGTGCCAGCAGGCTGGCGGGGGGATACACAGATACGCAGTATTTT.